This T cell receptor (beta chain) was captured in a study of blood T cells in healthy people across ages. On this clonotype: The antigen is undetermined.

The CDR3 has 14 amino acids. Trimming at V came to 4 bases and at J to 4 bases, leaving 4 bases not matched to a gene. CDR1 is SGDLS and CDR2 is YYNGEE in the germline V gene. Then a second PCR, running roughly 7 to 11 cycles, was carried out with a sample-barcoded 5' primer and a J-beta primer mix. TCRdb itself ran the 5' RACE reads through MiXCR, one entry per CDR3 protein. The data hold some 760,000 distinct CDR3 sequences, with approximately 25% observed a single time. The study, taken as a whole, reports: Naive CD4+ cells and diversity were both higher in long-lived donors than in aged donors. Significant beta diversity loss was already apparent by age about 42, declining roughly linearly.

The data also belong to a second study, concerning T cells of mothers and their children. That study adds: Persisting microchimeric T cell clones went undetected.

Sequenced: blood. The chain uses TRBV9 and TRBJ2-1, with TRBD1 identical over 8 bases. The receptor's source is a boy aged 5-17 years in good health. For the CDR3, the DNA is TGTGCCAGCAGCCGACAGGGGCTTTACAATGAGCAGTTCTTC. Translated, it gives CASSRQGLYNEQFF.